This is a list of T cell receptor beta chains from one sample in a study of cytomegalovirus exposure and HLA in healthy donors. Sequencing used immunoSEQ multiplex PCR; TCRdb keeps in-frame clones, though not all of them. Of tens of thousands of clones detected, more than 70% appear once; the ten largest clones hold 6.8%. Sequenced input: PBMCs. The source of these receptors is a man aged 25 to 40 in good health and CMV-seropositive. Each CDR3 is given without its conserved first and last residue. The order of the fields is D gene, V gene, J gene, CDR3 protein. A D gene is named only where the DNA matches it firmly.

d_call: NA
v_call: TRBV9
j_call: TRBJ1-2
cdr3_aa: ASSVALGGNYGYT

d_call: TRBD1
v_call: TRBV7-2
j_call: TRBJ1-2
cdr3_aa: ASSTRTGGNGYT

d_call: NA
v_call: TRBV19
j_call: TRBJ1-1
cdr3_aa: ASRYDKAF

d_call: TRBD2
v_call: TRBV5-1
j_call: TRBJ2-7
cdr3_aa: ASSLFSGGGSSYEQY

d_call: NA
v_call: TRBV2
j_call: TRBJ1-3
cdr3_aa: ASSEQVYGNTIY

d_call: NA
v_call: TRBV4-3
j_call: TRBJ1-2
cdr3_aa: ASSQDQGHRYT

d_call: NA
v_call: TRBV7-9
j_call: TRBJ2-7
cdr3_aa: SSSLERGEQY

d_call: NA
v_call: TRBV2
j_call: TRBJ1-5
cdr3_aa: ASRPGHSNQPQH

d_call: TRBD1
v_call: TRBV4-3
j_call: TRBJ1-5
cdr3_aa: ASSPTGREEPQH

d_call: TRBD1
v_call: TRBV9
j_call: TRBJ1-6
cdr3_aa: ASSGSGTGALISYNSPLH

d_call: TRBD1
v_call: TRBV10-3
j_call: TRBJ2-7
cdr3_aa: AITQGGDYEQY

d_call: NA
v_call: TRBV27
j_call: TRBJ1-2
cdr3_aa: ASSFSGLANYGYT

d_call: TRBD1
v_call: TRBV4-3
j_call: TRBJ1-4
cdr3_aa: ASSQDRDEKLF

d_call: NA
v_call: TRBV7-8
j_call: TRBJ1-1
cdr3_aa: ASTLRGIAGTTEAF